A selection of T cell receptor beta chains follows, all from one sample in a study of blood T cell repertoires in COVID-19. Produced via immunoSEQ multiplex PCR; TCRdb's table is partial and in-frame only. The sample carries about 300,000 clones, 70% to 90% recorded once. The sample comprised PBMCs or T cells enriched from blood (not recorded which). Receptors were obtained from a man aged 25 to 45 who had recovered from COVID-19. Each CDR3 is given with its conserved first and last residue. A D gene is named only where the DNA matches it firmly. Rows may omit the clone size; those that give it use once, few, many or a size class.

d_gene	v_gene	len	j_gene	abundance	CDR3nt	CDR3aa
TRBD1	TRBV29-1	11	TRBJ1-5	.	TGCGGGGACAGGGGGTATCAGCCCCAGCATTTT	CGDRGYQPQHF
.	TRBV4-3	13	TRBJ2-7	.	TGCGCCAGCAGCCCCCCGGGTGGGGACAAGCAGTACTTC	CASSPPGGDKQYF
TRBD1	TRBV18	17	TRBJ1-2	.	TGTGCCAGCTCACACGGGACAGGGAGGGTTTCCAACTATGGCTACACCTTC	CASSHGTGRVSNYGYTF
TRBD2	TRBV4-2	17	TRBJ2-5	.	TGTGCCAGCAGCCAAGAGGGGTCAGCGGGGATAGGAGAGACCCAGTACTTC	CASSQEGSAGIGETQYF
TRBD1	TRBV11-2	16	TRBJ1-4	.	TGTGCCAGCAGCTTACGTTGGGACAGGGGAGGTGAAAAACTGTTTTTT	CASSLRWDRGGEKLFF
.	TRBV5-6	13	TRBJ1-6	.	TGTGCCAGCCAAACAGGGCAGGATTCACCCCTCCACTTT	CASQTGQDSPLHF
.	TRBV9	14	TRBJ1-2	few	TGTGCCAGCAGCGTTGGGAGTGGGGAGCGCGGCTACACCTTC	CASSVGSGERGYTF
TRBD1	TRBV3-1/TRBV3-2	16	TRBJ1-3	once	TGTGCCAGCTGCCTCGGGACAGGGTCCTCTGGAAACACCATATATTTT	CASCLGTGSSGNTIYF
.	TRBV11-3	14	TRBJ2-7	.	TGTGCCAGCACCCCACCCCGGGTGTTTAGCGAGCAGTACTTC	CASTPPRVFSEQYF
TRBD1	TRBV24-1	17	TRBJ2-1	once	TGTGCCACCAGTGGTATCGGTTGGGACAGGGATATCAATGAGCAGTTCTTC	CATSGIGWDRDINEQFF
.	TRBV9	14	TRBJ1-1	.	TGTGCCAGCAGCCCTCCGGCGGGGGGGATCGGAGCTTTCTTT	CASSPPAGGIGAFF
.	TRBV4-3	14	TRBJ1-1	.	TGCGCCAGCAGCCAACCCCCAGAGAACACTGAAGCTTTCTTT	CASSQPPENTEAFF
TRBD1	TRBV29-1	13	TRBJ2-7	.	TGCAGCGTTGAATCGGGACAGATAAACGAGCAGTACTTC	CSVESGQINEQYF
.	TRBV19	13	TRBJ1-1	.	TGTGCCAGTCGCGACAGCATGAACACTGAAGCTTTCTTT	CASRDSMNTEAFF